These 2 T cell receptor beta chains were all obtained from the same sample, sequenced in a study of regulatory T cells in long-lasting Graves disease. Indicated time point: newly diagnosed GD, antithyroid drugs for less than 3 months. PBMCs were the source of the RNA used for TCR sequencing. CDR3 regions were amplified by Arm-PCR using iRepertoire HTBI primers to build TCR beta libraries. Each CDR3 protein gets one entry after TCRdb re-called the multiplex PCR reads with MiXCR. The profile shows about 440,000 distinct CDR3 sequences, more than 12% of them singletons. The same specimen was also included in a second study, on T cells in Graves' hyperthyroidism and ophthalmopathy.

This specimen was peripheral blood mononuclear cells (PBMCs), taken at new diagnosis, from a patient treated with antithyroid drugs. All receptors derive from a woman in her twenties or thirties with Graves disease.

The chain recombines TRBV6-2 or TRBV6-3 with TRBJ2-1; D is uncertain. Trimming took off 0 bases at V and 3 bases at J, with 9 bases between the two ends. Germline values: CDR1 MNHEY, CDR2 SVGEGT. The length of the CDR3 is 15 residues. The DNA for the CDR3 is TGTGCCAGCAGTTACTCGAGACGGAACTACAATGAGCAGTTCTTC. Its protein is CASSYSRRNYNEQFF.

The gene calls are TRBV24-1 and TRBJ2-1; tentatively, D is TRBD2 (5 bases). Near its end, the DNA agrees better with TRBJ2-5, so the J call may be wrong. Germline CDR1 reads KGHDR; CDR2 reads SFDVKD. This CDR3 is 16 amino acids long. CDR3 sequence: CATSDGSGRPQETQYF. CDR3 in DNA: TGTGCCACCAGTGATGGGAGCGGCCGCCCACAAGAGACCCAGTACTTC.